This entry describes one T cell receptor beta chain. Clones were sequenced by immunoSEQ multiplex PCR, and TCRdb holds only the in-frame ones, with some missing. The data contain roughly 260,000 clones, roughly 90% of them singletons. The data stem from a study of blood T cell repertoires in COVID-19. Source material: PBMCs or T cells enriched from blood (not recorded which). The TCR sequence derives from a woman aged 25 to 39 with acute COVID-19.

The CDR3 is CASSRSGVGDNEQFF. The CDR3 DNA sequence: TGTGCCAGCAGTCGCTCAGGGGTAGGAGACAATGAGCAGTTCTTC. V and J are TRBV3-1 (or the pseudogene TRBV3-2) and TRBJ2-1; D is perhaps TRBD1 (6 bases). Germline lookup yields CDR1 LGHDT and CDR2 YNNKEL (reference sequence). V was pared by 6 bases and J by 5 bases, with 17 bases between. The CDR3 covers 15 residues.